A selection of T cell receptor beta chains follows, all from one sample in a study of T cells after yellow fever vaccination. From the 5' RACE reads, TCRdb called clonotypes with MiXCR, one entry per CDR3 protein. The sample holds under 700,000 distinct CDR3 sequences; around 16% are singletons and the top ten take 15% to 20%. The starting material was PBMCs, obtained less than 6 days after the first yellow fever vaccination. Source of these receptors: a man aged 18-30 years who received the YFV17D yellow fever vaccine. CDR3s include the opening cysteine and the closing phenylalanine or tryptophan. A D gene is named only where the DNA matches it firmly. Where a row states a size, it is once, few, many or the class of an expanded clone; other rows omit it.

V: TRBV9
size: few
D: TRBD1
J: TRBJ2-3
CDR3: CASSSVTGTGPPDTQYF
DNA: TGTGCCAGCAGCTCCGTTACCGGGACAGGGCCTCCAGATACGCAGTATTTT

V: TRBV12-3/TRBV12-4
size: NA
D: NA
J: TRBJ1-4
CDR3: CASSLALPNEKLFF
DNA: TGTGCCAGCAGTTTAGCGCTTCCAAATGAAAAACTGTTTTTT

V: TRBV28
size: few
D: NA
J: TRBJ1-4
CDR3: CASSFNQGGEKLFF
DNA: TGTGCCAGCAGTTTCAACCAGGGTGGCGAAAAACTGTTTTTT

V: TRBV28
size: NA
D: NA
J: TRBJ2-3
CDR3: CASSFLGGRGTDTQYF
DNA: TGTGCCAGCAGTTTCTTAGGCGGTAGGGGCACAGATACGCAGTATTTT

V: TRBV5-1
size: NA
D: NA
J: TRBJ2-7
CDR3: CASSLYSVSYEQYF
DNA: TGCGCCAGCAGCTTGTATTCAGTCTCCTACGAGCAGTACTTC

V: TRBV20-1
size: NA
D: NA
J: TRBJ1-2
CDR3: CSASEGNYGYTF
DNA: TGCAGTGCTAGTGAGGGAAACTATGGCTACACCTTC

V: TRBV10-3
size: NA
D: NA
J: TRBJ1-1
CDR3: CAIRGTTGHLEAFF
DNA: TGTGCCATCAGAGGAACCACGGGACACCTTGAAGCTTTCTTT

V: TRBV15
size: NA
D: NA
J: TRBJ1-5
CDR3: CATSRDGLRNQPQHF
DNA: TGTGCCACCAGCAGAGACGGATTACGGAATCAGCCCCAGCATTTT

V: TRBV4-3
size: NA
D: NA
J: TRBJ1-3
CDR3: CASSQDNTGNTIYF
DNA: TGCGCCAGCAGCCAAGATAACACTGGAAACACCATATATTTT

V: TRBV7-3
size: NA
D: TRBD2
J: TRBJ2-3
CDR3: CASSTGGGTDTQYF
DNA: TGTGCCAGCAGCACGGGGGGTGGCACAGATACGCAGTATTTT

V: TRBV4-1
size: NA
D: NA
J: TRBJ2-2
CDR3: CASSRTVESGELFF
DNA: TGCGCCAGCAGCCGGACAGTAGAATCCGGGGAGCTGTTTTTT

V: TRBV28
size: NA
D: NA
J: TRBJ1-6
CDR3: CASATAGKYNSPLHF
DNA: TGTGCCAGCGCTACGGCAGGAAAGTATAATTCACCCCTCCACTTT

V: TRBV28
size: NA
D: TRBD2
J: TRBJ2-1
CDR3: CASSSQLAGGFLDEQFF
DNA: TGTGCCAGCAGTTCACAACTAGCGGGGGGGTTTCTCGATGAGCAGTTCTTC

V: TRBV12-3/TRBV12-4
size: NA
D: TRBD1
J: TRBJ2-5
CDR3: CAGRLAGTGETQYF
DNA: TGTGCCGGCAGATTAGCCGGGACAGGGGAGACCCAGTACTTC

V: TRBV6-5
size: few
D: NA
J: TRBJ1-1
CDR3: CASSYGTRNTEAFF
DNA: TGTGCCAGCAGTTACGGGACACGGAACACTGAAGCTTTCTTT

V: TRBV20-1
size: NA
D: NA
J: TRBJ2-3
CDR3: CSARDPLGGTDTQYF
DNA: TGCAGTGCTAGAGATCCCCTAGGGGGGACAGATACGCAGTATTTT

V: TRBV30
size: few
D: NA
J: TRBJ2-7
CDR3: CAWSGRGRPYEQYF
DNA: TGTGCCTGGAGTGGACGGGGGAGGCCCTACGAGCAGTACTTC

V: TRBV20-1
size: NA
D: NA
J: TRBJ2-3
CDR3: CSAGGMGAGDTQYF
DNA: TGCAGTGCTGGGGGGATGGGGGCTGGAGATACGCAGTATTTT